These T cell receptor beta chains were read from a single sample in a study of CXCR3-negative and CXCR3-positive naive CD8 T cells. No DNA is given; TCRdb re-called the 5' RACE reads and lists each CDR3 protein once. The repertoire table contains 6,500 to 7,500 distinct CDR3 sequences. The sample was naive CXCR3- CD8+ T cells from blood. The receptors stem from a human donor in good health. Some clones in this sample may be carry-over from other donors' samples. Each CDR3 is given with its conserved first and last residue. Some rows mark clone size as missing; the rest say once, few, many or name a class of expanded clone.

TRBV19	TRBJ1-5	medium-sized	CASMTPGGSNQPQHF
TRBV20-1	TRBJ2-7	medium-sized	CSARDRSYEQYF
TRBV10-3	TRBJ1-1	medium-sized	CAISEGMNTEAFF
TRBV7-6	TRBJ2-3	NA	CASSRGGPDTQYF
TRBV6-5	TRBJ2-1	NA	CASSYWGTSASGYEQFF
TRBV19	TRBJ2-1	NA	CASSMGTGSYNEQFF
TRBV6-6	TRBJ2-7	NA	CASSPLPTYEQYF
TRBV20-1	TRBJ2-3	NA	CSARGLDTQYF
TRBV7-8	TRBJ2-1	medium-sized	CASSLAASEQFF
TRBV29-1	TRBJ2-7	NA	CSVEVGTIIPEQYF
TRBV5-6	TRBJ2-1	NA	CASSLNYNEQFF
TRBV7-6	TRBJ2-1	NA	CASSLVGLYNEQFF
TRBV5-1	TRBJ2-1	medium-sized	CASSSGLAGRSYNEQFF
TRBV7-9	TRBJ1-1	NA	CASSPKDTEAFF
TRBV7-9	TRBJ2-1	medium-sized	CASSKGQGAQNEQFF
TRBV6-5	TRBJ2-7	medium-sized	CASGETASYEQYF
TRBV25-1	TRBJ2-5	NA	CASSEGEYQETQYF
TRBV7-3	TRBJ2-7	medium-sized	CASSLIGGTSGSEQYF
TRBV28	TRBJ2-5	NA	CASSLPLAGETQYF
TRBV5-1	TRBJ2-7	NA	CASSLDGGRREQYF
TRBV29-1	TRBJ1-1	NA	CSVNRDTLGMNTEAFF
TRBV13	TRBJ2-5	medium-sized	CASSLQRSGGKETQYF